This T cell receptor beta chain was profiled in a study of shared clonotypes between healthy human individuals. In the case of this clone: Within the sample, other DNA sequences also encode this same CDR3.

Per the germline V gene, CDR1 is SGHRS and CDR2 is YFSETQ. The CDR3 sequence is 15 residues long. The germline V and J ends were trimmed by 4 bases and 0 bases, with 11 bases remaining between them. Method: immunoSEQ multiplex PCR; TCRdb's copy keeps in-frame clones and lacks some. The data hold roughly 2.2 million clones, with approximately 93% observed a single time. This receptor was identified in a young man in good health. Some clones in this sample may be carry-over from other donors' samples. The genes are TRBV5-1 and TRBJ2-1, with D maybe TRBD2 (6 bases). The sequencing sample was made of naive CD4+ T cells from PBMCs. Subset noted: CD45RA+ positively selected. In nucleotides, the CDR3 is TGCGCCAGCAGCGGGACTGGTAGCTCCTACAATGAGCAGTTCTTC. Residues: CASSGTGSSYNEQFF.